This T cell receptor beta chain was captured in a study of cytomegalovirus exposure and HLA in healthy donors. Study-level results: Common viral pathogens were later found to be apparently linked to several of the most significant clusters. Most CMV-associated TCR beta chains were later found to appear HLA-restricted.

As for this clone: Its antigen is currently unknown.

The primer mix had 60 Vbeta and 13 Jbeta primers. Using immunoSEQ multiplex PCR, the repertoire was profiled, and TCRdb retains in-frame clones only, with some absent. The data contain around 140,000 clones, around four fifths of them singletons. The donors were healthy bone marrow donors. This CDR3 has 14 residues. Trimming stripped 2 bases from V and 2 bases from J, with 8 bases between. Germline V gene data show CDR1 as SGHNT and CDR2 as YYREEE (reference sequence). The TCR originated in a man aged 35-49 years in good health and CMV-seronegative. The chain carries TRBV5-4 and TRBJ2-1, with D perhaps TRBD2 (7 bases). Sequencing was performed on PBMCs. CDR3 nucleotide sequence: TGTGCCAGCAGCTTCGGGGGGCCCTACAATGAGCAGTTCTTC. Translation: CASSFGGPYNEQFF.